The 23 T cell receptor beta chains listed next were all sequenced from one sample in a study of human T cells and chemical hapten exposure. The time point here: patch test 1, 2 weeks after DPC sensitization. Treatment denoted: therapeutic diphenylcyclopropenone sensitization with weekly scalp DPC. MiXCR, applied by TCRdb to the RACE reads, yields one record per CDR3 protein. The sample includes more than 65,000 distinct CDR3 sequences, more than 30% seen only once; the top ten take roughly 9.8%. The source material was whole blood, sampled in connection with sensitization to the hapten diphenylcyclopropenone (DPC). These receptors were collected from a man aged 40-49 years with alopecia areata. Some clones in this sample may be carry-over from other donors' samples.

The chain links TRBV20-1 to TRBJ1-1, with 7 bases that match TRBD1. CDR3 length equals 14 residues. V was pared by 3 bases and J by 5 bases, with 9 bases of the junction left unmatched. In germline, CDR1 is DFQATT, CDR2 SNEGSKA (reference sequence). In DNA form, the CDR3 reads TGCAGTGCTAGCCCCGCGACAGGGCGAACTGAAGCTTTCTTT. This sequence encodes CSASPATGRTEAFF.

The chain links TRBV24-1 to TRBJ2-3; 9 bases agree with TRBD1. V lost 12 bases, J lost 5 bases, and 8 bases stayed unmatched. Looked up from germline, CDR1 is KGHDR and CDR2 is SFDVKD. The CDR3 length is 13 residues. The CDR3 DNA is TGTGCCTCCACAGGGGGCGCGGAAGATACGCAGTATTTT. This gives the protein CASTGGAEDTQYF.

The CDR3 spells CASSIAGYVVNEQFF. In nucleotides, the CDR3 is TGTGCCAGCAGCATAGCGGGATATGTGGTCAATGAGCAGTTCTTC. The gene calls are TRBV27 and TRBJ2-1, with 8 bases lining up with TRBD2. V was pared by 6 bases and J by 6 bases, with 10 bases of the junction left unmatched. The CDR3 is 15 amino acids. The germline gives CDR1 MNHEY, CDR2 SMNVEV (reference sequence).

In its sample, this clonotype was seen a few times. This sequence joins TRBV12-3 or TRBV12-4 and TRBJ2-7; the D is unclear. This CDR3 has 14 amino acids. V was cut by 1 base and J by 9 bases, with 16 bases left in between. CDR3 sequence: CASSLDTVPLGQYF. CDR3 coding DNA: TGTGCCAGCAGTTTAGACACGGTCCCGCTTGGGCAGTACTTC.

The chain links TRBV6-5 to TRBJ1-5; a possible D gene is TRBD1 (5 bases). The CDR3 totals 15 residues. V shed 5 bases and J shed 1 base, with 12 bases lying between them. Germline CDR1 MNHEY, CDR2 SVGAGI. In nucleotides, the CDR3 is TGTGCCAGCAGTCTCCAGGGTGCAAGCAATCAGCCCCAGCATTTT. Encoded protein: CASSLQGASNQPQHF.

This clonotype was seen at least ten times. The rearrangement joins TRBV20-1 to TRBJ2-3, with D unresolved. CDR1 and CDR2 (germline): DFQATT, SNEGSKA (reference sequence). Trimming stripped 6 bases from V and 8 bases from J, with 18 bases between. The CDR3 loop spans 13 amino acids. The CDR3 spells CSARFSGTGTQYF. In nucleotides, the CDR3 is TGCAGTGCCCGGTTTAGTGGAACGGGTACGCAGTATTTT.

This rearrangement joins TRBV19 to TRBJ2-4; 9 bases are shared with TRBD1. J lost 13 bases, V lost 4 bases, and 8 bases had no gene match. Germline-derived CDR1 and CDR2 are LNHDA and SQIVND (reference sequence). The CDR3 is 13 amino acids. CDR3 protein: CASSRDRAQRQYF. For the CDR3, the DNA is TGTGCCAGTAGTAGGGACAGGGCACAAAGACAGTACTTC.

This clonotype was picked up a small number of times. The J gene is TRBJ1-1, the V gene TRBV6-2 or TRBV6-3; D is perhaps TRBD1 (6 bases). V dropped 6 bases and J dropped 0 bases, with 11 bases sitting between them. Per germline, CDR1 MNHEY and CDR2 SVGEGT. The CDR3 is 14 residues long. CDR3 sequence reads: CASRQDSMNTEAFF. CDR3 bases: TGTGCCAGCAGGCAGGACAGCATGAACACTGAAGCTTTCTTT.

This clonotype was found a few times. This rearrangement joins TRBV5-1 to TRBJ2-1; 11 nucleotides line up with TRBD2. CDR1 SGHRS and CDR2 YFSETQ come from the germline V gene. Trimming at V came to 0 bases and at J to 5 bases, leaving 4 bases not matched to a gene. This CDR3 is built from 16 residues. CDR3 protein: CASSLVTSGGNNEQFF. The CDR3 nucleotides read TGCGCCAGCAGCTTGGTAACTAGCGGGGGAAACAATGAGCAGTTCTTC.

Only a few counts were recorded for this clonotype. The V call is TRBV3-1, the J call TRBJ2-1; 12 nucleotides align to TRBD2. J lost 8 bases, V lost 1 base, and 6 bases had no gene match. Germline V gene lookup returns CDR1 LGHDT and CDR2 YNNKEL (reference sequence). The CDR3 extends over 16 amino acids. The CDR3 reads CASSQALAGGQDEQFF. The DNA of the CDR3 is TGTGCCAGCAGCCAAGCCCTAGCGGGAGGGCAGGATGAGCAGTTCTTC.

There are a few counts of this clonotype. V and J are TRBV28 and TRBJ1-5, with 10 nucleotides matching TRBD1. V lost 7 bases to trimming and J lost 1 base; unmatched junction nucleotides: 7. CDR1 MDHEN and CDR2 SYDVKM come from the germline V gene. The CDR3 totals 16 residues. This chain's CDR3 is CASNRQGARSNQPQHF. The CDR3, as DNA: TGTGCCAGCAATCGACAGGGGGCGAGGAGCAATCAGCCCCAGCATTTT.

This clonotype was detected only once. Its ends do not fully match the called genes, so a read error is possible. The V and J genes are TRBV7-2 and TRBJ2-2; 8 bases are a match to TRBD1. CDR1 is SGHTA and CDR2 is FQGNSA in the germline V gene. This CDR3 region has 16 residues. This chain's CDR3 is CASSSRQGANTGEPFF. In nucleotides, the CDR3 is TGTGCCAGCAGCTCCCGGCAGGGGGCGAACACCGGGGAGCCGTTTTTT.

This clonotype appeared a few times. J is TRBJ2-5 and V is TRBV11-1; D might be TRBD1 or TRBD2, each matching 5 bases. CDR1 and CDR2 (germline): SGHAT, FQDESV (reference sequence). V was clipped by 4 bases and J by 1 base, with 13 bases between them. The CDR3 runs 15 residues. The CDR3 here is CASSSPGRGQETQYF. The CDR3 nucleotides read TGTGCCAGCAGCTCTCCGGGACGGGGCCAAGAGACCCAGTACTTC.

This clonotype appeared a few times. V usage is TRBV24-1 and J usage is TRBJ2-1, with 12 bases identical to TRBD2. V lost 3 bases, J lost 4 bases, and 3 bases stayed unmatched. Per the germline V gene, CDR1 is KGHDR and CDR2 is SFDVKD. The CDR3 covers 16 residues. In nucleotides, the CDR3 is TGTGCCACCAGTGATCGACTAGCGGGAGAGTACAATGAGCAGTTCTTC. Its translation is CATSDRLAGEYNEQFF.

This clonotype has more than one count but fewer than ten. CDR3 DNA: TGTGCCAGCAGTTTAAAGGGGGGGGGTGCTGGGGCCAACGTCCTGACTTTC. This encodes CASSLKGGGAGANVLTF. The chain combines TRBV27 with TRBJ2-6; D might be TRBD2 (7 bases). Trimming cost V 2 bases and J 2 bases, with 13 bases left between them. This CDR3 comprises 17 residues. Germline V gene lookup returns CDR1 MNHEY and CDR2 SMNVEV (reference sequence). The complete variable domain, with remaining parts taken from reference TRBV27 and TRBJ2-6, reads EAQVTQNPRYLITVTGKKLTVTCSQNMNHEYMSWYRQDPGLGLRQIYYSMNVEVTDKGDVPEGYKVSRKEKRNFPLILESPSPNQTSLYFCASSLKGGGAGANVLTFGAGSRLTVL.

This clonotype was recorded a few times. The chain has TRBV7-6 and TRBJ1-5; D not certain. Germline assignment: CDR1 SGHVS and CDR2 FNYEAQ. The CDR3 consists of 12 residues. V gave up 5 bases and J gave up 6 bases, with 8 bases separating them. The CDR3 loop reads CASSPPGQPQHF. The DNA for the CDR3 is TGTGCCAGCAGCCCACCCGGTCAGCCCCAGCATTTT.

This clonotype was detected only a few times. The chain joins TRBV11-2 to TRBJ2-3, with TRBD1 matching 8 bases. This CDR3 comprises 14 residues. The V gene's germline CDR1 is SGHAT and CDR2 FQNNGV. V dropped 2 bases and J dropped 6; count of bases not matched to a gene: 4. For the CDR3, the DNA is TGTGCCAGCAGCTTACGCAGGGGGCTGGATACGCAGTATTTT. Translating gives CASSLRRGLDTQYF. The full variable domain, completed using reference TRBV11-2 and TRBJ2-3, is EAGVAQSPRYKIIEKRQSVAFWCNPISGHATLYWYQQILGQGPKLLIQFQNNGVVDDSQLPKDRFSAERLKGVDSTLKIQPAKLEDSAVYLCASSLRRGLDTQYFGPGTRLTVL.

The sample holds a few counts of this clonotype. The chain recombines TRBV28 with TRBJ2-5; the match to TRBD1 covers 8 bases. Looked up from germline, CDR1 is MDHEN and CDR2 is SYDVKM. The CDR3 has 18 residues. Losses at the gene ends were 2 bases for V and 4 bases for J; bases not matched to a gene: 15. The CDR3 sequence is CASSLMGQATLGGETQYF. CDR3 sequence (DNA): TGTGCCAGCAGTTTAATGGGACAGGCGACCCTCGGCGGAGAGACCCAGTACTTC.

V gene TRBV27 combines with J gene TRBJ2-7, with 9 bases that match TRBD1. J gave up 4 bases and V 5 bases, and 6 bases lay outside the gene matches. Per the germline V gene, CDR1 is MNHEY and CDR2 is SMNVEV (reference sequence). There are 14 residues in the CDR3. The CDR3 loop is CASSHWDRVYEQYF. CDR3 DNA sequence: TGTGCCAGCAGTCATTGGGACAGGGTTTACGAGCAGTACTTC.

The chain is built from TRBV29-1 and TRBJ2-1; 8 positions agree with TRBD1. V dropped 4 bases and J dropped 6; count of bases not matched to a gene: 5. Germline CDR1 reads SQVTM; CDR2 reads ANQGSEA. The CDR3 is 13 amino acids. The CDR3 nucleotides are TGCAGCGTTGTTGGGACAGGAGGCAATGAGCAGTTCTTC. It translates to CSVVGTGGNEQFF.

This clonotype has a handful of counts. V is TRBV5-1 and J is TRBJ1-1; the D is unclear. The CDR3 contains 14 residues. Looked up from germline, CDR1 is SGHRS and CDR2 is YFSETQ. V lost 0 bases and J 6 bases, leaving 12 bases between the germline ends. The CDR3 is CASSLDSELSEAFF. CDR3 sequence (DNA): TGCGCCAGCAGCTTGGACTCAGAGTTGTCTGAAGCTTTCTTT.

The chain combines TRBV9 with TRBJ2-1; no reliable D call. V lost 0 bases and J 8 bases, leaving 6 bases between the germline ends. This CDR3 is 12 amino acids long. From germline, CDR1 is SGDLS and CDR2 YYNGEE. The CDR3 nucleotides read TGTGCCAGCAGCGTAGGAATGGATGAGCAGTTCTTC. Protein: CASSVGMDEQFF.

This rearrangement joins TRBV5-1 to TRBJ2-5; 10 nucleotides line up with TRBD1. The CDR3 consists of 16 residues. V lost 3 bases and J lost 9; bases outside the gene matches: 14. CDR1 SGHRS and CDR2 YFSETQ come from the germline V gene. In DNA, the CDR3 is TGCGCCAGCAGCTCCGAGCGGACAGGGGGGCAGTTGTCCCAGTACTTC. Its protein is CASSSERTGGQLSQYF. The whole variable domain, remainder taken from reference TRBV5-1 and TRBJ2-5, is KAGVTQTPRYLIKTRGQQVTLSCSPISGHRSVSWYQQTPGQGLQFLFEYFSETQRNKGNFPGRFSGRQFSNSRSEMNVSTLELGDSALYLCASSSERTGGQLSQYFGPGTRLLVL.